These 18 T cell receptor beta chains were all obtained from the same sample, sequenced in a study of blood T cell repertoires in COVID-19. Repertoires were generated with immunoSEQ multiplex PCR, while TCRdb's copy carries only in-frame clones and drops some. The data show about 100,000 clones, approximately 86% seen once. Sequences were obtained from peripheral blood. The origin of the receptors is a man in his fifties with active or convalescent COVID-19.

The chain couples TRBV7-2 to TRBJ1-2; 9 bases match TRBD1. Germline CDR1 SGHTA, CDR2 FQGNSA. The CDR3 covers 16 residues. V lost 1 base to trimming and J lost 4 bases; unmatched junction nucleotides: 7. The CDR3 region has the DNA TGTGCCAGCAGCTTAGGGACAGGGGTTCTCGGCTATGGCTACACCTTC. This encodes CASSLGTGVLGYGYTF.

The chain joins TRBV5-7 to TRBJ2-7, with D uncertain. TRBV5-7 is recorded as an ORF, its role being uncertain. V dropped 4 bases and J dropped 0 bases, with 17 bases sitting between them. This CDR3 is 16 amino acids long. The CDR3 region is CASSRPSGLFSYEQYF. CDR3 in DNA: TGTGCCAGCAGCCGGCCGTCGGGTTTATTCTCCTACGAGCAGTACTTC.

The chain joins TRBV10-2 to TRBJ2-3, with D perhaps matching TRBD1 (6 bases). The CDR3 length is 15 residues. From germline, CDR1 is WSHSY and CDR2 SAAADI. The ends were cut back, 5 bases at V and 1 base at J, with 13 bases in the middle. The CDR3 loop reads CASSFTQGGTDTQYF. For the CDR3, the DNA is TGCGCCAGCAGTTTCACACAGGGTGGCACAGATACGCAGTATTTT.

The rearrangement links TRBV19 to TRBJ1-1; unclear D gene. The V gene lost 6 bases and the J gene lost 1 base, with 12 bases spanning the gap. Germline loops: CDR1 LNHDA, CDR2 SQIVND (reference sequence). The CDR3 is made up of 14 amino acids. The CDR3 protein is CASSPGLPNTEAFF. The CDR3 nucleotides are TGTGCCAGTAGCCCCGGGTTACCGAACACTGAAGCTTTCTTT. The whole variable domain, remainder taken from reference TRBV19 and TRBJ1-1, is DGGITQSPKYLFRKEGQNVTLSCEQNLNHDAMYWYRQDPGQGLRLIYYSQIVNDFQKGDIAEGYSVSREKKESFPLTVTSAQKNPTAFYLCASSPGLPNTEAFFGQGTRLTVV.

The chain employs TRBV2 and TRBJ1-1; TRBD1 matches at 8 bases. Trimming cost V 8 bases and J 5 bases; bases outside gene matches: 7. The CDR3 totals 13 residues. CDR1 and CDR2 (germline): SNHLY, FYNNEI. CDR3 sequence: CASSRQGSTEAFF. In DNA, the CDR3 is TGTGCCAGCTCCCGACAGGGGTCTACTGAAGCTTTCTTT.

This chain uses TRBV3-1 (or the pseudogene TRBV3-2) with TRBJ2-1; 13 nucleotides line up with TRBD2. Germline V gene sequence: CDR1 LGHDT, CDR2 YNNKEL (reference sequence). CDR3 length equals 17 residues. V was clipped by 5 bases and J by 4 bases; unmatched bases: 8. CDR3 residues: CASSLLRLAGGYNEQFF. CDR3 coding DNA: TGTGCCAGCAGCTTACTTCGACTAGCGGGAGGTTACAATGAGCAGTTCTTC.

This clone was observed a handful of times. The gene calls are TRBV7-9 and TRBJ2-5; tentatively, D is TRBD2 (6 bases). V was pared by 5 bases and J by 1 base, with 11 bases between. The germline CDR1 and CDR2 sequences are SEHNR and FQNEAQ (reference sequence). The CDR3 length is 14 residues. The CDR3 DNA sequence: TGTGCCAGCAGCACCACTAGCTCCCAAGAGACCCAGTACTTC. Amino acids: CASSTTSSQETQYF. The whole variable domain, remainder taken from reference TRBV7-9 and TRBJ2-5, is DTGVSQNPRHKITKRGQNVTFRCDPISEHNRLYWYRQTLGQGPEFLTYFQNEAQLEKSRLLSDRFSAERPKGSFSTLEIQRTEQGDSAMYLCASSTTSSQETQYFGPGTRLLVL.

The chain combines TRBV3-1 (or the pseudogene TRBV3-2) with TRBJ2-7; D is perhaps TRBD2 (6 bases). The CDR3 contains 16 residues. V lost 0 bases and J 0 bases, leaving 12 bases between the germline ends. Germline CDR1 is LGHDT and CDR2 is YNNKEL (reference sequence). CDR3 DNA: TGTGCCAGCAGCCAAGATCTAGCGCCGAGCTCCTACGAGCAGTACTTC. Amino acids: CASSQDLAPSSYEQYF.

The chain employs TRBV9 and TRBJ2-7; 13 bases are a match to TRBD2. The CDR3 spans 16 residues. Germline values: CDR1 SGDLS, CDR2 YYNGEE. The trim removed 0 bases at V and 7 bases at J, leaving 7 bases unmatched. CDR3 nucleotide sequence: TGTGCCAGCAGCGTAGGGTCCGGACTAGCGGGAGTTGAGCAGTACTTC. It yields the protein CASSVGSGLAGVEQYF.

This chain joins TRBV6-5 and TRBJ1-1; TRBD1 matches 12 bases. Germline CDR1 is MNHEY and CDR2 is SVGAGI. The CDR3 has 13 amino acids. J was trimmed by 5 bases and V by 9 bases; bases with no gene match: 4. The CDR3 DNA sequence: TGTGCCAGTCGGGACAGGGGGCTTACTGAAGCTTTCTTT. Amino acids: CASRDRGLTEAFF.

A few counts support this clone. V gene TRBV27 combines with J gene TRBJ2-7, with 8 bases identical to TRBD1. V gave up 6 bases and J gave up 0 bases; unmatched junction bases: 4. The germline gives CDR1 MNHEY, CDR2 SMNVEV (reference sequence). This CDR3 is built from 14 residues. The CDR3 protein is CASRTTGGSYEQYF. CDR3 coding DNA: TGTGCCAGCAGAACTACAGGGGGCTCCTACGAGCAGTACTTC.

The chain employs TRBV14 and TRBJ2-7, with 11 bases identical to TRBD2. The V segment lost 3 bases and the J segment 5 bases; nucleotides outside the gene matches: 18. Germline V gene sequence: CDR1 SGHDN, CDR2 FVKESK. This CDR3 contains 19 residues. The CDR3 coding sequence is TGTGCCAGCAGCCATAGGGGACTAGCGGTCCTCCCCAGGGCCCACGAGCAGTACTTC. It codes for CASSHRGLAVLPRAHEQYF.

Here the CDR3 DNA reads TGTGCCAGTAGTATGCCAGGAATGAACACTGAAGCTTTCTTT. Translation: CASSMPGMNTEAFF. This chain connects TRBV19 to TRBJ1-1; D call uncertain. This CDR3 contains 14 residues. V was pared by 3 bases and J by 0 bases, with 8 bases between. Germline CDR1 is LNHDA and CDR2 is SQIVND (reference sequence).

This clone was observed a handful of times. The rearrangement links TRBV6-2 or TRBV6-3 to TRBJ2-7; no reliable D call. There are 12 residues in the CDR3. CDR1 and CDR2 (germline): MNHEY, SVGEGT. Trimming left V 4 bases short and J 0 bases short, with 4 bases between. CDR3 amino acids: CASSSGSYEQYF. The CDR3 DNA reads as TGTGCCAGCAGTTCCGGCTCCTACGAGCAGTACTTC.

The rearrangement uses TRBV9 and TRBJ1-2; D not certain. There are 15 residues in the CDR3. In germline, CDR1 is SGDLS, CDR2 YYNGEE. Trimming cost V 2 bases and J 6 bases, with 17 bases left between them. In DNA, the CDR3 is TGTGCCAGCAGCGTTAGCGCAGACCTTAGCCATGGCTACACCTTC. Translating it yields CASSVSADLSHGYTF. The entire variable domain, with the rest obtained from reference TRBV9 and TRBJ1-2, is as follows: DSGVTQTPKHLITATGQRVTLRCSPRSGDLSVYWYQQSLDQGLQFLIQYYNGEERAKGNILERFSAQQFPDLHSELNLSSLELGDSALYFCASSVSADLSHGYTFGSGTRLTVV.

The chain combines TRBV5-1 with TRBJ2-1; 9 bases are shared with TRBD2. The CDR3 length is 14 residues. The V and J ends lost 7 bases and 3 bases, in that order; junction bases with no gene match: 5. Germline CDR1 is SGHRS and CDR2 is YFSETQ. The CDR3 region has the DNA TGCGCCAGCGGGGATAGCGGGAGCTACAATGAGCAGTTCTTC. It is translated as CASGDSGSYNEQFF.

The rearrangement uses TRBV11-3 and TRBJ1-2; D may be TRBD1 (5 bases). The CDR3 spans 16 residues. V lost 0 bases to trimming and J lost 2 bases, with 13 bases between them. Germline V lookup: CDR1 SGHNT, CDR2 YENEEA. The CDR3 spells CASSLDPITGNYGYTF. CDR3 DNA sequence: TGTGCCAGCAGCTTAGACCCTATTACAGGAAACTATGGCTACACCTTC.

Here the CDR3 DNA reads TGTGCCAGCAGTTTGAGGGCAGGGGCCCTATGGGACTATGGCTACACCTTC. Amino acid sequence: CASSLRAGALWDYGYTF. The chain carries TRBV27 and TRBJ1-2; tentatively, D is TRBD1 (6 bases). This CDR3 has 17 residues. Trimming cost V 3 bases and J 3 bases, with 20 bases left between them. From germline, CDR1 is MNHEY and CDR2 SMNVEV (reference sequence).